This TCR beta chain stems from a study of shared clonotypes between healthy human individuals. This CDR3 has 15 residues. Assay execution took place at the deep level. Source study methods: From ImmunoSEQ came sequences covering only the junction and carrying no quality scores, so filtering differed. Using immunoSEQ multiplex PCR, the repertoire was profiled, and TCRdb retains in-frame clones only, with some absent. The V and J calls and clone size come from that table; D and trimming were worked out from the DNA. The table has about 870,000 clones, around 93% seen once. Study-wide results and caveats: Some clonotypes were shared by all four sorted-subset donors, while others were not shared. The non-shared ones had lower generation probabilities than the shared ones.

CD45RO-negative cells were positively selected for CCR7, leaving out terminally differentiated effector memory CD45RA+ cells. Recent acute infections and vaccinations were absent in the healthy HIV-negative adult donors. A word on this clone: Its antigen is as yet unknown.

The J gene is TRBJ1-4, the V gene TRBV21-1; the D call TRBD1 from the table was never checked on the DNA. TRBV21-1 has pseudogene status. The sample comprised naive CD8+ T cells sorted from blood. The sequence was collected from a man aged 25 to 40 in good health. CDR3 coding DNA: TGTGCCAGCAGCAACCCCGGACAGCCTAATGAAAAACTGTTTTTT. As protein: CASSNPGQPNEKLFF.